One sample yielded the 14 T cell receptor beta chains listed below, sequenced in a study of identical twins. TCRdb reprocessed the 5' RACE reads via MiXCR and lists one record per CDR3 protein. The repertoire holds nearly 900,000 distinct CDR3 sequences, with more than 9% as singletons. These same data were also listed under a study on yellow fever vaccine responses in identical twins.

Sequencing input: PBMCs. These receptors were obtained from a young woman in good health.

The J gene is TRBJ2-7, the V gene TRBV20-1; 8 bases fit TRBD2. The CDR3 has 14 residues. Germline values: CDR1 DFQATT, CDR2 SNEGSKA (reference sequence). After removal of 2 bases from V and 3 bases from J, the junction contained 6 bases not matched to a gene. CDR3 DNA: TGCAGTGCTAGACACAGCGGGGGCCTCTACGAGCAGTACGTC. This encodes CSARHSGGLYEQYV.

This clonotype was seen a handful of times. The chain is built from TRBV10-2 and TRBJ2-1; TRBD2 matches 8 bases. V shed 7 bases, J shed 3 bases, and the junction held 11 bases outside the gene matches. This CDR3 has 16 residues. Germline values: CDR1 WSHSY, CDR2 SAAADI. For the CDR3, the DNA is TGCGCCAGCAATAACTTGAGCGGGGGCCTCTACAATGAGCAGTTCTTC. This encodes CASNNLSGGLYNEQFF.

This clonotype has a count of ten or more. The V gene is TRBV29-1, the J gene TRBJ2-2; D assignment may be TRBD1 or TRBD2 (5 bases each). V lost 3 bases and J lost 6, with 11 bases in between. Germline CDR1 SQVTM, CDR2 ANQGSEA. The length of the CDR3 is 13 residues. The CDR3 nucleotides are TGCAGCGTTGAGGGGACCGCTCCCGGGGAGCTGTTTTTT. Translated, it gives CSVEGTAPGELFF.

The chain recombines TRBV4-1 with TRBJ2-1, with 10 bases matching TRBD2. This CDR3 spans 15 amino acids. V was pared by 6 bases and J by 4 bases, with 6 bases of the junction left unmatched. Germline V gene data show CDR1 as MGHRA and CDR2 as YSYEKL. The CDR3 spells CASRPSGGEYNEQFF. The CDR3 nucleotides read TGCGCCAGCAGACCTAGCGGGGGAGAGTACAATGAGCAGTTCTTC.

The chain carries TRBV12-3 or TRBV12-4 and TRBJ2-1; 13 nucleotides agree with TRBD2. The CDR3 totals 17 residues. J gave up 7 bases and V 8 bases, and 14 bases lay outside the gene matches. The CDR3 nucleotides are TGTGCCAGCTCCCAGGGGGAGGGACTAGCGGGAAAGAATGAGCAGTTCTTC. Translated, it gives CASSQGEGLAGKNEQFF.

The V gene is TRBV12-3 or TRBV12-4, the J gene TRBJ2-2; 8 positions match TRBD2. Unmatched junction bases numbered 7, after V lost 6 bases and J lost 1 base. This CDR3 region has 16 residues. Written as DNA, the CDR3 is TGTGCCAGCAGCACCCTCGGGGGGGGGAACACCGGGGAGCTGTTTTTT. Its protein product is CASSTLGGGNTGELFF.

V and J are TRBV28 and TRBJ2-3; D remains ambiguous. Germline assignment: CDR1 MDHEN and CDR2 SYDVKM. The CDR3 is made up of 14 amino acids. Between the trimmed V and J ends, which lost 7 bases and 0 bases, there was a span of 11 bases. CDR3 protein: CASNTAPSTDTQYF. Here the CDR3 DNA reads TGTGCCAGCAATACAGCACCTAGCACAGATACGCAGTATTTT. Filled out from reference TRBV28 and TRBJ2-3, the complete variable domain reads DVKVTQSSRYLVKRTGEKVFLECVQDMDHENMFWYRQDPGLGLRLIYFSYDVKMKEKGDIPEGYSVSREKKERFSLILESASTNQTSMYLCASNTAPSTDTQYFGPGTRLTVL.

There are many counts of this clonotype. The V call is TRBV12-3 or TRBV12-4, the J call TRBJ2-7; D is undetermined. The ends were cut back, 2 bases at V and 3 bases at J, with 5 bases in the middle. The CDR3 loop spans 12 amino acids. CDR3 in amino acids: CASSLKLYEQYF. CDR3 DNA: TGTGCCAGCAGTTTAAAGCTCTACGAGCAGTACTTC.

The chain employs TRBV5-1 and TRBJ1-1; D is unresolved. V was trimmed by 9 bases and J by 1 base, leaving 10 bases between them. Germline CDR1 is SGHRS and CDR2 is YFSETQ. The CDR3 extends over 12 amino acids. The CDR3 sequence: CANSTENTEAFF. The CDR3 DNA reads TGCGCCAACTCGACTGAGAACACTGAAGCTTTCTTT.

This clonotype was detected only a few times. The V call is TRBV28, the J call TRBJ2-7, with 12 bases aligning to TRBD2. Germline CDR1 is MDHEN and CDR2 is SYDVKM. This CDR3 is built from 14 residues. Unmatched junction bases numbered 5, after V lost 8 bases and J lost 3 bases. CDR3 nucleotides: TGTGCCAGCCTAGCGGGAGGGGGAGTCTACGAGCAGTACTTC. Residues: CASLAGGGVYEQYF.

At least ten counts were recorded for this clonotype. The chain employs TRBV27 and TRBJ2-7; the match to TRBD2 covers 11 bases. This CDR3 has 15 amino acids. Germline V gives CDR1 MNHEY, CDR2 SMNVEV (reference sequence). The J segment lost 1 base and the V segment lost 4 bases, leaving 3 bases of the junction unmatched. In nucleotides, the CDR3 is TGTGCCAGCAGTTCCCTAGCGGGGGGATCCTACGAGCAGTACTTC. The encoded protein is CASSSLAGGSYEQYF.

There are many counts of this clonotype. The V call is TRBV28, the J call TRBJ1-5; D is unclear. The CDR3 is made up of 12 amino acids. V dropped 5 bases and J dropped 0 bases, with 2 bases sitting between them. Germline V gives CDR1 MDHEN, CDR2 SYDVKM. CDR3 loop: CASSISNQPQHF. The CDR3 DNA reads TGTGCCAGCAGTATTAGCAATCAGCCCCAGCATTTT.

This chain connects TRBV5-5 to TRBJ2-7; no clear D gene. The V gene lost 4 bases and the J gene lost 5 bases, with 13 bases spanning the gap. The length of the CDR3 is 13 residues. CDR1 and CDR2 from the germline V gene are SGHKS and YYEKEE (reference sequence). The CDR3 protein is CASSPIYNHEQYF. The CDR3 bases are TGTGCCAGCAGCCCTATCTACAACCACGAGCAGTACTTC.

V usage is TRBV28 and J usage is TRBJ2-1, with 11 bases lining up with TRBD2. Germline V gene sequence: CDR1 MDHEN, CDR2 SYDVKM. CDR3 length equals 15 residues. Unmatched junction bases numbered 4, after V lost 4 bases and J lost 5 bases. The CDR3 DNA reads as TGTGCCAGCAGTTCGGCTAGCGGGGGGCACAATGAGCAGTTCTTC. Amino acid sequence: CASSSASGGHNEQFF.